Below, 20 T cell receptor beta chains from the same sample are listed, as sequenced in a study of cytomegalovirus exposure and HLA in healthy donors. The PCR made use of 60 Vbeta and 13 Jbeta primers. Measured with immunoSEQ multiplex PCR; TCRdb has only the in-frame clones, and not every one. The repertoire holds fewer than 130,000 clones, 79% seen once, with approximately 5.6% in the top ten. Sequenced: PBMCs. The receptors were gathered from a man aged 25-45 years in good health and CMV-seropositive.

J is TRBJ1-3 and V is TRBV10-3; D might be TRBD1 (5 bases). The germline CDR1 and CDR2 sequences are ENHRY and SYGVKD. CDR3 length equals 13 residues. V was clipped by 8 bases and J by 4 bases, with 12 bases between them. CDR3 nucleotides: TGTGCCATCGCAGGGATTTCCGGAAACACCATATATTTT. Its translation is CAIAGISGNTIYF.

The chain links TRBV4-3 to TRBJ2-7, with 8 bases matching TRBD2. The CDR3 runs 15 residues. From germline, CDR1 is LGHNA and CDR2 YSLEER. With 4 bases clipped from V and 2 bases from J, the junction kept 7 bases outside the gene matches. CDR3 nucleotides: TGCGCCAGCAGCCTGGGGCGGGGGGCCACCTACGAGCAGTACTTC. Its protein is CASSLGRGATYEQYF.

The chain carries TRBV7-2 and TRBJ1-2, with 7 bases identical to TRBD1. Germline V gene lookup returns CDR1 SGHTA and CDR2 FQGNSA. This CDR3 is 14 amino acids long. After removal of 0 bases from V and 7 bases from J, the junction contained 5 bases not matched to a gene. The CDR3 bases are TGTGCCAGCAGCTTAGCCCTAACAGGGGTTGGCTACACCTTC. Amino acids: CASSLALTGVGYTF.

V is TRBV5-4 and J is TRBJ2-3, with TRBD2 matching over 8 bases. In germline, CDR1 is SGHNT, CDR2 YYREEE (reference sequence). Trimming cost V 0 bases and J 4 bases; bases outside gene matches: 4. The CDR3 sequence is 15 residues long. The CDR3 region is CASSLAGGRADTQYF. CDR3 nucleotides: TGTGCCAGCAGCTTGGCGGGGGGGCGAGCAGATACGCAGTATTTT.

The chain links TRBV15 to TRBJ1-2; D possibly corresponds to TRBD1 (5 bases). The V gene lost 7 bases and the J gene lost 2 bases, with 14 bases spanning the gap. CDR1 is LNHNV, CDR2 YYDKDF, per germline (reference sequence). This CDR3 comprises 14 residues. The CDR3 sequence is CATKPGVSNYGYTF. The CDR3 DNA is TGTGCCACCAAGCCGGGGGTTTCAAACTATGGCTACACCTTC. Using reference TRBV15 and TRBJ1-2 for the parts outside the CDR3, the full variable domain is DAMVIQNPRYQVTQFGKPVTLSCSQTLNHNVMYWYQQKSSQAPKLLFHYYDKDFNNEADTPDNFQSRRPNTSFCFLDIRSPGLGDTAMYLCATKPGVSNYGYTFGSGTRLTVV.

The V and J genes are TRBV19 and TRBJ2-4; the match to TRBD2 covers 11 bases. With 5 bases clipped from V and 8 bases from J, the junction kept 14 bases outside the gene matches. CDR3 length equals 17 residues. From germline, CDR1 is LNHDA and CDR2 SQIVND (reference sequence). The CDR3, as DNA: TGTGCCAGTAGTCCCAATCCGGGTAGCGGGGGGGCATACATTCAGTACTTC. Translating gives CASSPNPGSGGAYIQYF.

The genes are TRBV19 and TRBJ1-5, with 8 nucleotides matching TRBD1. V lost 1 base to trimming and J lost 7 bases; unmatched junction nucleotides: 6. Germline CDR1 reads LNHDA; CDR2 reads SQIVND (reference sequence). CDR3 length: 15 amino acids. Written as DNA, the CDR3 is TGTGCCAGTAGTATAGCTGGACAGGGAGAACAGCCCCAGCATTTT. Translating it yields CASSIAGQGEQPQHF.

This clone appeared a single time. V is TRBV27 and J is TRBJ2-7; a possible D gene is TRBD1 (6 bases). V was shortened by 2 bases and J by 0 bases, with 11 bases between the two germline ends. Per germline, CDR1 MNHEY and CDR2 SMNVEV (reference sequence). This CDR3 region has 15 residues. The CDR3 spells CASSLRDTSSYEQYF. Here the CDR3 DNA reads TGTGCCAGCAGTTTAAGGGACACGAGCTCCTACGAGCAGTACTTC.

The V call is TRBV19, the J call TRBJ2-3; D gene unclear. V lost 4 bases and J 2 bases, leaving 13 bases between the germline ends. Germline values: CDR1 LNHDA, CDR2 SQIVND (reference sequence). This CDR3 has 15 amino acids. The CDR3: CASSTRSDITDTQYF. For the CDR3, the DNA is TGTGCCAGTAGTACTAGGTCCGATATCACAGATACGCAGTATTTT. Variable domain in full (rest from reference TRBV19 and TRBJ2-3): DGGITQSPKYLFRKEGQNVTLSCEQNLNHDAMYWYRQDPGQGLRLIYYSQIVNDFQKGDIAEGYSVSREKKESFPLTVTSAQKNPTAFYLCASSTRSDITDTQYFGPGTRLTVL.

The chain links TRBV2 to TRBJ2-7; D is perhaps TRBD2 (6 bases). V dropped 8 bases and J dropped 2 bases, with 13 bases sitting between them. Germline values: CDR1 SNHLY, CDR2 FYNNEI. The CDR3 covers 13 residues. The CDR3 spells CASGGTFTYEQYF. The DNA for the CDR3 is TGTGCCAGCGGTGGGACTTTCACCTACGAGCAGTACTTC.

The V gene is TRBV11-2, the J gene TRBJ2-5; tentative D call: TRBD1 (7 bases). The CDR3 extends over 14 amino acids. Trimming pared 3 bases from V and 2 bases from J, leaving 10 bases between. Germline V gene lookup returns CDR1 SGHAT and CDR2 FQNNGV. CDR3 coding DNA: TGTGCCAGCAGCTTCGCGGGACAGCAAGAGACCCAGTACTTC. Its translation is CASSFAGQQETQYF.

The chain has TRBV6-1 and TRBJ2-7; 8 nucleotides match TRBD2. The V gene's germline CDR1 is MNHNS and CDR2 SASEGT. The CDR3 is 13 amino acids. Trimming removed 7 bases from V and 0 bases from J; junction bases left unmatched: 2. CDR3 in DNA: TGTGCCAGCAAAAGCGGGGGCTCCTACGAGCAGTACTTC. Its protein product is CASKSGGSYEQYF.

This clone has a handful of counts. This chain uses TRBV18 with TRBJ1-1; D remains unclear. From germline, CDR1 is KGHSH and CDR2 LQKENI. This CDR3 region has 13 residues. Trimming took 3 bases from V and 0 from J, leaving 5 bases between them. CDR3 in amino acids: CASSPEVNTEAFF. The CDR3 DNA reads TGTGCCAGCTCACCTGAGGTGAACACTGAAGCTTTCTTT.

The sample holds a few counts of this clone. The genes are TRBV5-1 and TRBJ2-6; 7 positions agree with TRBD2. Germline CDR1 SGHRS, CDR2 YFSETQ. J gave up 1 base and V 0 bases, and 1 base lay outside the gene matches. The CDR3 is 16 residues long. CDR3: CASSLGEGSGANVLTF. The CDR3 region has the DNA TGCGCCAGCAGCTTGGGGGAGGGTTCTGGGGCCAACGTCCTGACTTTC. The entire variable domain, with the rest obtained from reference TRBV5-1 and TRBJ2-6, is as follows: KAGVTQTPRYLIKTRGQQVTLSCSPISGHRSVSWYQQTPGQGLQFLFEYFSETQRNKGNFPGRFSGRQFSNSRSEMNVSTLELGDSALYLCASSLGEGSGANVLTFGAGSRLTVL.

The chain combines TRBV7-6 with TRBJ2-5; TRBD2 matches 10 bases. Germline V CDR1 and CDR2: SGHVS, FNYEAQ. V lost 1 base to trimming and J lost 5 bases; unmatched junction nucleotides: 13. CDR3 length: 18 residues. For the CDR3, the DNA is TGTGCCAGCAGCTTAGAGGGGCTAGCGGGGGCCGCCCTGGAGACCCAGTACTTC. Translation: CASSLEGLAGAALETQYF.

The genes are TRBV12-5 and TRBJ2-3; 8 nucleotides line up with TRBD2. The germline gives CDR1 LGHNT, CDR2 FRNRAP. CDR3 length equals 23 residues. J gave up 0 bases and V 2 bases, and 25 bases lay outside the gene matches. The CDR3 bases are TGTGCTAGTGGTTTGTTTTTAGCGGGGCTTTCTTTCGACCCAACTCATAGCACAGATACGCAGTATTTT. This encodes CASGLFLAGLSFDPTHSTDTQYF.

CDR3 in amino acids: CASSLIGQDEQFF. The DNA of the CDR3 is TGTGCCAGCAGCTTAATCGGCCAGGATGAGCAGTTCTTC. This chain uses TRBV7-3 with TRBJ2-1; D is ambiguous. The CDR3 has 13 residues. Germline assignment: CDR1 SGHTA and CDR2 FQGTGA. V was trimmed by 1 base and J by 8 bases, leaving 9 bases between them.

The chain links TRBV18 to TRBJ2-5, with 8 positions matching TRBD2. The CDR3 extends over 15 amino acids. CDR1 and CDR2 from the germline V gene are KGHSH and LQKENI. V shed 1 base, J shed 2 bases, and the junction held 3 bases outside the gene matches. CDR3 loop: CASSPRAGVQETQYF. CDR3 in DNA: TGTGCCAGCTCACCACGAGCGGGGGTACAAGAGACCCAGTACTTC.

The chain recombines TRBV14 with TRBJ1-3, with D hard to call. The closer fit of TRBJ2-2 to the DNA end suggests the J call may be wrong. The CDR3 runs to 15 residues. In germline, CDR1 is SGHDN, CDR2 FVKESK. The CDR3 DNA is TGTGCCAGCAGCCCTTGGCGTTTAGACACCGGGGAGCTGTTTTTT. Translated, it gives CASSPWRLDTGELFF.

This clone was recorded only once. The rearrangement joins TRBV7-3 to TRBJ2-2; tentative D call: TRBD1 (6 bases). The CDR3 runs to 15 residues. The germline V gene has CDR1 SGHTA and CDR2 FQGTGA. The V and J ends lost 0 bases and 6 bases respectively, with 11 bases between them. Here the CDR3 DNA reads TGTGCCAGCAGCTTAACGCAGGGGCGGTCCGGGGAGCTGTTTTTT. Protein sequence: CASSLTQGRSGELFF.